This T cell receptor (beta chain) was sequenced during a study of cytomegalovirus exposure and HLA in healthy donors. General study findings and limits: Investigators reported 164 TCR beta chains as tied to cytomegalovirus. In a later analysis, TCR beta V- and J-gene trimming was associated with a missense DCLRE1C variant.

This clone was counted a few times. Its antigen is undetermined. While unrecorded immune exposures were likely, the donors were nominally healthy when sampled. The PCR was carried out with 60 Vbeta primers and 13 Jbeta primers. Source study methods: An analysis performed later counted about 80 million unique TCR beta chains (roughly 11 million of them shared). Produced via immunoSEQ multiplex PCR; TCRdb's table is partial and in-frame only. Clone size and V and J calls were adopted from that table, with D and trimming inferred from the DNA. The table has nearly 200,000 clones, roughly 73% seen once. This CDR3 contains 14 residues. Germline assignment: CDR1 MNHNY and CDR2 SVGAGI (reference sequence). The V end was cut by 6 bases, the J end by 4 bases, with 15 bases between.

What was sequenced was PBMCs. The rearrangement joins TRBV6-6 to TRBJ1-1; D not certain. The clonotype was recovered from a woman aged 30 to 39 in good health and CMV-seropositive. The CDR3 sequence: CASSRAGDGTEAFF. The CDR3 DNA is TGTGCCAGCAGCCGAGCCGGGGATGGCACTGAAGCTTTCTTT.